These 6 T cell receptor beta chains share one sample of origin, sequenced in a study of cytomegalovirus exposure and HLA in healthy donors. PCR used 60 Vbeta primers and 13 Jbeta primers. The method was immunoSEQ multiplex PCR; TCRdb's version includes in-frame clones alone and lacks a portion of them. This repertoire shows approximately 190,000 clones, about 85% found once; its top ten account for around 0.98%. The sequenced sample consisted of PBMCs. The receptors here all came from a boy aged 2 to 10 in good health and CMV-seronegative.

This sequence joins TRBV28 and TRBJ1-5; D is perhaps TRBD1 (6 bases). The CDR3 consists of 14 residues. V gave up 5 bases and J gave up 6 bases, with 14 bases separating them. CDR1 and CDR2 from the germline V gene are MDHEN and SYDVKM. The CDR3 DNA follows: TGTGCCAGCAGTATCCCAGGGGAGCGTCAGCCCCAGCATTTT. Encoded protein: CASSIPGERQPQHF. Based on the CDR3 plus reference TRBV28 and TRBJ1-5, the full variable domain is DVKVTQSSRYLVKRTGEKVFLECVQDMDHENMFWYRQDPGLGLRLIYFSYDVKMKEKGDIPEGYSVSREKKERFSLILESASTNQTSMYLCASSIPGERQPQHFGDGTRLSIL.

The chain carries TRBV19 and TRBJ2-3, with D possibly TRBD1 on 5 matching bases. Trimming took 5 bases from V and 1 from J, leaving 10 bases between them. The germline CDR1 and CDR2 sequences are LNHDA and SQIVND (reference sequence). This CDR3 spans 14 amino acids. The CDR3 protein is CASSPRVGTDTQYF. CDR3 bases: TGTGCCAGTAGTCCCAGGGTCGGCACAGATACGCAGTATTTT.

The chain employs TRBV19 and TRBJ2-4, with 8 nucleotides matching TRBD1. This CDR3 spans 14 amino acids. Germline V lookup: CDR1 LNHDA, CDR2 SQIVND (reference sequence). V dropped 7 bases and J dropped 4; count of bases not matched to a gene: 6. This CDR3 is CASTVTGGKNIQYF. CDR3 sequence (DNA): TGTGCCAGTACTGTCACAGGGGGGAAAAACATTCAGTACTTC.

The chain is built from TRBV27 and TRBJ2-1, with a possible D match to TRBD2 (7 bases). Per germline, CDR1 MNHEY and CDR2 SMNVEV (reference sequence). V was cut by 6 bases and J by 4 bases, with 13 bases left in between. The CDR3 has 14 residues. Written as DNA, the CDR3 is TGTGCCAGCAGGGACGGGGGGCGGTACAATGAGCAGTTCTTC. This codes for CASRDGGRYNEQFF.

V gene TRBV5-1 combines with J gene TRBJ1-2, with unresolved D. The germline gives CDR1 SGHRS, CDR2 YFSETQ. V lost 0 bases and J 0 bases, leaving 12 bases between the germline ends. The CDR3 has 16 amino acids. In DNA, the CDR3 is TGCGCCAGCAGCTTGGCCGTCCACACCACTAACTATGGCTACACCTTC. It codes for CASSLAVHTTNYGYTF. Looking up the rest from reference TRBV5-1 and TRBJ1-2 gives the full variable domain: KAGVTQTPRYLIKTRGQQVTLSCSPISGHRSVSWYQQTPGQGLQFLFEYFSETQRNKGNFPGRFSGRQFSNSRSEMNVSTLELGDSALYLCASSLAVHTTNYGYTFGSGTRLTVV.

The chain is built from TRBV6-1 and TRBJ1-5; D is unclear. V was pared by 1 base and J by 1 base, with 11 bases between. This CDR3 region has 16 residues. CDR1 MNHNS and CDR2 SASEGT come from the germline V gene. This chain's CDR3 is CASSEGSLISNQPQHF. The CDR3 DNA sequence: TGTGCCAGCAGTGAAGGATCCCTAATAAGCAATCAGCCCCAGCATTTT.